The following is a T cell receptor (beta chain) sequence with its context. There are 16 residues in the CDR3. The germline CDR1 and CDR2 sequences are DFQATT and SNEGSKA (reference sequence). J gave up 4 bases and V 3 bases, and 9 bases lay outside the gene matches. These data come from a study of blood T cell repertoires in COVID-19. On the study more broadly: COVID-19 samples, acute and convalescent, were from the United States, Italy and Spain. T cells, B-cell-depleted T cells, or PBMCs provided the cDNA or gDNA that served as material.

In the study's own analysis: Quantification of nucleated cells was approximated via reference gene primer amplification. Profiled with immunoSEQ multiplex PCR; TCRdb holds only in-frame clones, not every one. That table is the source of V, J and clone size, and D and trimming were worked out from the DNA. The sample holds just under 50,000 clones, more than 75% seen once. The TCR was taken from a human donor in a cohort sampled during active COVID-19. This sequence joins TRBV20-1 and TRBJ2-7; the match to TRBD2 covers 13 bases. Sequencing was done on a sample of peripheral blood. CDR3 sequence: CSASRRTSGRNYEQYF. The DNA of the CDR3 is TGCAGTGCTAGTAGGAGGACTAGCGGGAGAAATTACGAGCAGTACTTC.